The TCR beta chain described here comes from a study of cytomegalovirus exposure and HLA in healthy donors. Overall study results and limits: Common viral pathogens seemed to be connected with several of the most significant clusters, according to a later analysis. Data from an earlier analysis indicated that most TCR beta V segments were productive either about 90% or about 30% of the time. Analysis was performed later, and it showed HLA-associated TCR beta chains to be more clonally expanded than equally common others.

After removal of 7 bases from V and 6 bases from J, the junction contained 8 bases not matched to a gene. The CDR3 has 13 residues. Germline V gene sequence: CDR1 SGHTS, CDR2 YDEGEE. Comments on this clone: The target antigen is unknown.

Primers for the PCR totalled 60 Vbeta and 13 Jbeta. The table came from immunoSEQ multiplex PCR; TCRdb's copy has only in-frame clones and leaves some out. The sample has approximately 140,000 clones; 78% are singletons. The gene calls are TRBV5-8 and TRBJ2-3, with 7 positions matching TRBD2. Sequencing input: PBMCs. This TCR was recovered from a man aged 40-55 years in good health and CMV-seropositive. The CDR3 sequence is CASQTRGSDTQYF. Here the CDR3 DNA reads TGTGCCAGCCAGACTCGCGGGAGCGATACGCAGTATTTT.